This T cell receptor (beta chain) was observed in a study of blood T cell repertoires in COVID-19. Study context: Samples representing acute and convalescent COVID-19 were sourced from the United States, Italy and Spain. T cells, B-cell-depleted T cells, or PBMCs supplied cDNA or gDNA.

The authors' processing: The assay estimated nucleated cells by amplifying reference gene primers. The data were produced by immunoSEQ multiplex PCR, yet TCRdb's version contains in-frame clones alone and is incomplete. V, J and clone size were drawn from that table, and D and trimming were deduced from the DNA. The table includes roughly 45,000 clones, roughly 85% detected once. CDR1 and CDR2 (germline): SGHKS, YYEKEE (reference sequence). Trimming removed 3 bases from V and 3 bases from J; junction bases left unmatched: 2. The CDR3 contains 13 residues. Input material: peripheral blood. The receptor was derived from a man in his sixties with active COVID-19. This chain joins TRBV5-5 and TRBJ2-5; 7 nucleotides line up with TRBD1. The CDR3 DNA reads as TGTGCCAGCAGCTGGGGACAGAAAGAGACCCAGTACTTC. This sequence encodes CASSWGQKETQYF.